One sample yielded the 10 T cell receptor beta chains listed below, sequenced in a study of shared clonotypes between healthy human individuals. Profiling relied on immunoSEQ multiplex PCR, and the TCRdb table lists in-frame clones only, not all of them. The repertoire holds about 2.5 million clones, about nine tenths seen once, with more than 0.35% in the top ten. The sequencing input was naive CD4+ T cells from PBMCs. Subset indicated: CD45RA+ positively selected. These receptors came from a man aged 18 to 29 in good health. Some clones in this sample may be carry-over from other donors' samples.

The gene calls are TRBV5-1 and TRBJ2-7; D remains ambiguous. In germline, CDR1 is SGHRS, CDR2 YFSETQ. The CDR3 spans 13 residues. V was pared by 2 bases and J by 4 bases, with 10 bases between. The CDR3 loop reads CASSFQTEYEQYF. CDR3 sequence (DNA): TGCGCCAGCAGCTTCCAGACTGAATACGAGCAGTACTTC. The whole variable domain, filled in from reference TRBV5-1 and TRBJ2-7, reads KAGVTQTPRYLIKTRGQQVTLSCSPISGHRSVSWYQQTPGQGLQFLFEYFSETQRNKGNFPGRFSGRQFSNSRSEMNVSTLELGDSALYLCASSFQTEYEQYFGPGTRLTVT.

The chain combines TRBV5-1 with TRBJ2-7, with 8 bases identical to TRBD2. The V gene's germline CDR1 is SGHRS and CDR2 YFSETQ. V lost 4 bases to trimming and J lost 0 bases; unmatched junction nucleotides: 15. The CDR3 is made up of 18 amino acids. This CDR3 reads CASSQRPTSGDSSYEQYF. DNA for the CDR3: TGCGCCAGCAGCCAACGACCAACTAGCGGTGATAGCTCCTACGAGCAGTACTTC.

This clone appeared once. The genes are TRBV5-4 and TRBJ2-5, with 8 bases that match TRBD1. The CDR3 is 14 residues long. V shed 3 bases and J 3 bases; nucleotides not matched to a gene: 4. Per the germline V gene, CDR1 is SGHNT and CDR2 is YYREEE (reference sequence). DNA of the CDR3: TGTGCCAGCAGCTGGAAGACAGGGGAAGAGACCCAGTACTTC. This encodes CASSWKTGEETQYF.

This chain connects TRBV10-3 to TRBJ1-2; 8 positions match TRBD1. CDR1 and CDR2 from the germline V gene are ENHRY and SYGVKD. V trimming: 8 bases; J trimming: 8 bases; junction bases outside the gene matches: 19. This CDR3 has 16 amino acids. CDR3 DNA sequence: TGTGCCATCGCTAAGGTTACTGGGACAGGCCTGGGGGGCTACACCTTC. This translates into CAIAKVTGTGLGGYTF.

A remark on this clone: Additional DNA sequences in this sample encode the identical CDR3. This chain links TRBV9 with TRBJ2-5, with TRBD1 matching over 7 bases. The V gene's germline CDR1 is SGDLS and CDR2 YYNGEE. V lost 4 bases and J lost 4; bases outside the gene matches: 4. The CDR3 runs 13 residues. The CDR3 coding sequence is TGTGCCAGCAGCACACGACAGGGAGAGACCCAGTACTTC. Translated, it gives CASSTRQGETQYF.

This sequence joins TRBV7-2 and TRBJ2-5; D perhaps matches TRBD1 (5 bases). The germline V and J ends were trimmed by 1 base and 4 bases, with 13 bases remaining between them. The CDR3 totals 15 residues. The germline CDR1 and CDR2 sequences are SGHTA and FQGNSA. Here the CDR3 DNA reads TGTGCCAGCAGCTTAGTCCCAGGGCAAGCAGAGACCCAGTACTTC. It codes for CASSLVPGQAETQYF. The full variable domain, in which reference TRBV7-2 and TRBJ2-5 provide the parts outside the CDR3, is GAGVSQSPSNKVTEKGKDVELRCDPISGHTALYWYRQSLGQGLEFLIYFQGNSAPDKSGLPSDRFSAERTGGSVSTLTIQRTQQEDSAVYLCASSLVPGQAETQYFGPGTRLLVL.

The chain joins TRBV30 to TRBJ2-1; a possible D gene is TRBD1 (6 bases). Between the trimmed V and J ends, which lost 1 base and 4 bases, there was a span of 11 bases. The length of the CDR3 is 14 residues. Germline V gene lookup returns CDR1 GTSNPN and CDR2 SVGIG (reference sequence). DNA of the CDR3: TGTGCCTGGAGTGGGGGGCTTGGTTACAATGAGCAGTTCTTC. This gives the protein CAWSGGLGYNEQFF.

V is TRBV5-1 and J is TRBJ2-7; either TRBD1 or TRBD2 may fit D (5 bases each). The V gene's germline CDR1 is SGHRS and CDR2 YFSETQ. The length of the CDR3 is 17 residues. V was cut by 5 bases and J by 2 bases, with 23 bases left in between. CDR3: CASSRGTRSTPTYEQYF. CDR3 in DNA: TGCGCCAGCAGTCGGGGCACGCGTTCTACCCCAACCTACGAGCAGTACTTC.

This clone was found a few times. The chain combines TRBV7-2 with TRBJ1-2, with D unclear. CDR3 length: 13 residues. With 1 base removed from V and 4 bases from J, the gap between germline ends came to 7 bases. Germline CDR1 reads SGHTA; CDR2 reads FQGNSA. The CDR3 DNA reads as TGTGCCAGCAGCTTAGATGGGCCCTATGGCTACACCTTC. Protein sequence: CASSLDGPYGYTF.

V and J are TRBV28 and TRBJ1-2, with D possibly being TRBD1 (6 bases). Germline V gives CDR1 MDHEN, CDR2 SYDVKM. The CDR3 contains 14 residues. Trimming left V 6 bases short and J 8 bases short, with 19 bases between. This CDR3 reads CASSQVQGMVGYTF. The CDR3 DNA reads as TGTGCCAGCAGCCAAGTACAGGGAATGGTAGGCTACACCTTC.